This record covers a single T cell receptor beta chain. The sample originates from a study of blood T cell repertoires in COVID-19. Method: immunoSEQ multiplex PCR; TCRdb's copy keeps in-frame clones and lacks some. Of 30,000 to 35,000 clones listed, roughly 89% were seen once; the top ten hold 25% to 35%. The CDR3 runs 16 residues. Germline V gene data show CDR1 as LGHDT and CDR2 as YNNKEL (reference sequence). V lost 4 bases and J lost 4; bases outside the gene matches: 6. The TCR comes from an older man with acute or convalescent COVID-19. The chain employs TRBV3-1 (or the pseudogene TRBV3-2) and TRBJ2-1; 11 bases align to TRBD2. Input material: peripheral blood. The chain's CDR3 is CASSLAGGPIYNEQFF. CDR3 DNA: TGTGCCAGCAGCCTAGCGGGAGGGCCCATTTACAATGAGCAGTTCTTC.